The rows below give T cell receptor beta chains drawn from one sample of a study of cytomegalovirus exposure and HLA in healthy donors. Profiled with immunoSEQ multiplex PCR; TCRdb holds only in-frame clones, not every one. Here the sample spans roughly 200,000 clones, roughly 89% being singletons. Sequencing input: PBMCs. The origin of the receptors is a woman under 30 in good health and CMV-seronegative. CDR3s include the opening cysteine and the closing phenylalanine or tryptophan. The D gene is left open where the match is weak. Rows give clone size only sometimes, using once, few, many, or a class for an expanded clone.

V	size	J	D	DNA	CDR3
TRBV7-9	-	TRBJ1-1	-	TGTGCCAGCAGCTTAGACGGGAACCTATACATAGAAGCTTTCTTT	CASSLDGNLYIEAFF
TRBV7-9	-	TRBJ1-6	-	TGTGCCAGCAGCTCGGAGGAGAGCTCCTATAATTCACCCCTCCACTTT	CASSSEESSYNSPLHF
TRBV7-6	-	TRBJ1-3	-	TGTGCCAGCAGCGGCCGCAGGGGCGAGGCAGACACCATATATTTT	CASSGRRGEADTIYF
TRBV19	-	TRBJ2-7	-	TGTGCCAGGGACCGGGGCTACGAGCAGTACTTC	CARDRGYEQYF
TRBV4-1	-	TRBJ1-3	-	TGCGCCAGCAGCCCGGGACAAAGAAACACCATATATTTT	CASSPGQRNTIYF
TRBV2	once	TRBJ2-7	-	TGTGCCAGCAGCTTCCAAGGCGGGGACGAGCAGTACTTC	CASSFQGGDEQYF
TRBV6-6	-	TRBJ2-2	TRBD2	TGTGCCAGCAGTTACGAGCGGGGGGGCACCGGGGAGCTGTTTTTT	CASSYERGGTGELFF
TRBV18	-	TRBJ1-2	TRBD1	TGTGCCAGCTCACCAAGGGGACAGGGGGCGTATGGCTACACCTTC	CASSPRGQGAYGYTF
TRBV27	-	TRBJ2-7	TRBD2	TGTGCCAGCAGGGAGGGGACTAGCGGGAGTTACGAGCAGTACTTC	CASREGTSGSYEQYF
TRBV13	-	TRBJ1-4	-	TGTGCCAGCAGCATAAGGGGTGGCTCTGATCAAAAACTGTTTTTT	CASSIRGGSDQKLFF